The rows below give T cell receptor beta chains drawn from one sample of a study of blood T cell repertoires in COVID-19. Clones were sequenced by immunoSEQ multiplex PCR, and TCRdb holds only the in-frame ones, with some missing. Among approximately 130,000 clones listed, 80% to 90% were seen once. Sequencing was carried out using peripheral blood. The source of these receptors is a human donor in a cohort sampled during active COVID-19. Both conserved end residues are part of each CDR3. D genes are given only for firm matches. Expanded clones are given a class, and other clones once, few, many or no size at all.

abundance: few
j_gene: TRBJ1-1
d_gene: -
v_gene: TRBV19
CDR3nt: TGTGCCAGTAGTACACAGTCCGGGGGTACTGAAGCTTTCTTT
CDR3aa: CASSTQSGGTEAFF

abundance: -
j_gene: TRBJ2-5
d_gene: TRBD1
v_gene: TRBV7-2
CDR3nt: TGTGCCAGCAGCTTCGGGGGACAGGGGGGTGCGGAGACCCAGTACTTC
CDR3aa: CASSFGGQGGAETQYF

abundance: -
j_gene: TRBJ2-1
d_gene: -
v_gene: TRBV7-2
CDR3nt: TGTGCCAGCAGCGCGAGGGTTGGTGAGCAGTTCTTC
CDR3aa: CASSARVGEQFF

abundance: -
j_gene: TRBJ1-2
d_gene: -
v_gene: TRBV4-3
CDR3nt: TGCGCCAGCAGCACAGGGAACTATGGCTACACCTTC
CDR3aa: CASSTGNYGYTF

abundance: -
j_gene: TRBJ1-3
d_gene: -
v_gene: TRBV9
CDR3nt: TGTGCCAGCAGCTCCATCCAGGGGAAAGCTGGAAACACCATATATTTT
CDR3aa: CASSSIQGKAGNTIYF

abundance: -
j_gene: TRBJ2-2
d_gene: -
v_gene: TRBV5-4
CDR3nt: TGTGCCAGCAGCCTCCCCACACCCAACACCGGGGAGCTGTTTTTT
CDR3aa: CASSLPTPNTGELFF

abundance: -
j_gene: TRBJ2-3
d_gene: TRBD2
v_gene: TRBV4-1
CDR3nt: TGCGCCAGCAGCCAAGACCCTAGCGGGGCCACAGATACGCAGTATTTT
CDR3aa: CASSQDPSGATDTQYF

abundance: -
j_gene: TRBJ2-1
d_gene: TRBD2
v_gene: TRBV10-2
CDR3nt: TGCGCCAGCAGCCCCGTAGCGGGGGGGCACAATGAGCAGTTCTTC
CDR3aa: CASSPVAGGHNEQFF

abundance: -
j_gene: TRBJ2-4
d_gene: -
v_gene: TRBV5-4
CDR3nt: TGTGCCAGCAGCTTGGACCCCGGTAAGATGGACATTCAGTACTTC
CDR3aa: CASSLDPGKMDIQYF

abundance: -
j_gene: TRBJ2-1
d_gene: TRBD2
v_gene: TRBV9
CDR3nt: TGTGCCAGCAGCCTGTGGACTAGCGGGGGGGCAAATGAGCAGTTCTTC
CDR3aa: CASSLWTSGGANEQFF

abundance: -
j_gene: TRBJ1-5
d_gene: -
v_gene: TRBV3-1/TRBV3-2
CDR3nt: TGTGCCAGCAGCCAAGATTCCGGGGTGGATCAGCCCCAGCATTTT
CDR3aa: CASSQDSGVDQPQHF

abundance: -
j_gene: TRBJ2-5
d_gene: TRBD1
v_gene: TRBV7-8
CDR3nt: TGTGCCAGCAGTCCACTCCCCACAGGGGGCAGGGAGACCCAGTACTTC
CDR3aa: CASSPLPTGGRETQYF

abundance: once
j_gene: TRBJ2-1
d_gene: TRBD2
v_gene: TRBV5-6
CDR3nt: TGTGCCAGCAGCGCTGGACGGGGGGACTCCTACAATGAGCAGTTCTTC
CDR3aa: CASSAGRGDSYNEQFF

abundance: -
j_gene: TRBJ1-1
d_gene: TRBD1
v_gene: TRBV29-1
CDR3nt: TGCAGCGTCCCGGGGTGGACAGGGATGATGAACACTGAAGCTTTCTTT
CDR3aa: CSVPGWTGMMNTEAFF

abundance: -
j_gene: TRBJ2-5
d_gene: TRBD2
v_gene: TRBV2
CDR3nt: TGTGCCAGCAACCGGGAGGGCCGAGAGACCCAGTACTTC
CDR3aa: CASNREGRETQYF

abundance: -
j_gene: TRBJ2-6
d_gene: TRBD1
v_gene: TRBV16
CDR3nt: TGTGCCAGCAGCCAGACAGGGACCGGGGCCAACGTCCTGACTTTC
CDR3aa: CASSQTGTGANVLTF

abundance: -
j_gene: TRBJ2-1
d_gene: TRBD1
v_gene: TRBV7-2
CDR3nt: TGTGCCAGCAGCTCCCGGACAGGGGCAGTAGATGAGCAGTTCTTC
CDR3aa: CASSSRTGAVDEQFF

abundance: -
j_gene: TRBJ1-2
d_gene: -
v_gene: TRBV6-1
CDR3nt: TGTGCCAGCAGTGAATTGGGCAGTGCCGGCTACACCTTC
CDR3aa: CASSELGSAGYTF

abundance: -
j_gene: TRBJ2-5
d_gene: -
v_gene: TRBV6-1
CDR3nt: TGTGCCAGCAGTGAGACCGGGACATTCCAAGAGACCCAGTACTTC
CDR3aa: CASSETGTFQETQYF

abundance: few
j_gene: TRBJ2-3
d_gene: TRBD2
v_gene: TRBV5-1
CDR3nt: TGCGCCAGCAGCTTGGGCGGGGGGGCAGATACGCAGTATTTT
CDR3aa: CASSLGGGADTQYF

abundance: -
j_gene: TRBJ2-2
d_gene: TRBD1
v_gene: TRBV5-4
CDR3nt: TGTGCCAGCAGCTCCCCCACAGGGGGCGCCGGGGAGCTGTTTTTT
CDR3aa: CASSSPTGGAGELFF

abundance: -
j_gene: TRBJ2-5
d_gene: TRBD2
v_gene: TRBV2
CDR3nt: TGTGCCAGCAGTGAAAGCGGTAGCGGGGGGGCGGGGACCCAGTACTTC
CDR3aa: CASSESGSGGAGTQYF

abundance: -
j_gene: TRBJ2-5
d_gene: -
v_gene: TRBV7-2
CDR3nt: TGTGCCAGCAGCTTAGTGGACTATTACTCCCAGAACTTC
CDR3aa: CASSLVDYYSQNF

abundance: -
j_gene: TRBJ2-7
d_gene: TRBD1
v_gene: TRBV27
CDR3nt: TGTGCCAGCAGTAGCCGGGACAGCCAATACGAGCAGTACTTC
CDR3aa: CASSSRDSQYEQYF

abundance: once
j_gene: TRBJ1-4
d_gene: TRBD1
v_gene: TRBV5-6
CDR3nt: TGTGCCAGCAGCTTCTCAACCGGGACAGGGCAAGAAAAACTGTTTTTT
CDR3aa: CASSFSTGTGQEKLFF

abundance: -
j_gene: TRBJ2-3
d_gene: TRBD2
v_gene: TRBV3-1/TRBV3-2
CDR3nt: TGTGCCAGCAGCAAGGGACTAGCGGTCTCCACAGATACGCAGTATTTT
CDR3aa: CASSKGLAVSTDTQYF

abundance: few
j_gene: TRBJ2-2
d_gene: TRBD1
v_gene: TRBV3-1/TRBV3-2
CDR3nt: TGTGCCAGCAGCCAAAAGGGACAGTTTTCGAACACCGGGGAGCTGTTTTTT
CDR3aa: CASSQKGQFSNTGELFF

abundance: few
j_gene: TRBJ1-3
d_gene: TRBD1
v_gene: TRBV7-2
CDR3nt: TGTGCCAGCAGCCGGACAGGGGACTCTGGAAACACCATATATTTT
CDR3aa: CASSRTGDSGNTIYF

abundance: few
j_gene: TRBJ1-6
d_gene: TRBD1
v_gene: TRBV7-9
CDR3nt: TGTGCCAGCAGCTGGGACAGGTATAATTCACCCCTCCACTTT
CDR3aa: CASSWDRYNSPLHF

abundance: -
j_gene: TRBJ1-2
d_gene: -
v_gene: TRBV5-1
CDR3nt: TGCGCCAGCAGCTTGCAGGAGACAGGATATGGCTACACCTTC
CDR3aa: CASSLQETGYGYTF

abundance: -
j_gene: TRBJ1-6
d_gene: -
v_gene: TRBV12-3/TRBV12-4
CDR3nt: TGTGCCAGCAGTCTCTCGGGTAATTCACCCCTCCACTTT
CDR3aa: CASSLSGNSPLHF

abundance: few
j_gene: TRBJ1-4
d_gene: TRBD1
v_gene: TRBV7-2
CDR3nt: TGTGCCAGCAGCTTAACAGGGGGCGGTCTACGGGAAAAACTGTTTTTT
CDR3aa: CASSLTGGGLREKLFF

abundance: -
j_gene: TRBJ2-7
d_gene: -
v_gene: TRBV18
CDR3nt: TGTGCCAGCTCACCGGGCGGGCAGCCATCCTACGAGCAGTACTTC
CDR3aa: CASSPGGQPSYEQYF

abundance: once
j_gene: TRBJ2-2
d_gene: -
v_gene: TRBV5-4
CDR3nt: TGTGCCAGCAGCCAAGGACAGAACCTAAACACCGGGGAGCTGTTTTTT
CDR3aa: CASSQGQNLNTGELFF

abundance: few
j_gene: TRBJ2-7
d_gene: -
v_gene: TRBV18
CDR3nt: TGTGCCAGCTCACCACCGGCCAATTACGAGCAGTACTTC
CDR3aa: CASSPPANYEQYF

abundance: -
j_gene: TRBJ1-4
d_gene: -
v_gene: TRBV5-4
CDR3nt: TGTGCCAGCAGCCCGGGTGGGGGACTCAATGAAAAACTGTTTTTT
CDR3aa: CASSPGGGLNEKLFF

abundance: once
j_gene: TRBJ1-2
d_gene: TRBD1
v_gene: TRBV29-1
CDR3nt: TGCAGCGTTAAAGGACAGGGGCCTTATGGCTACACCTTC
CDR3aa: CSVKGQGPYGYTF

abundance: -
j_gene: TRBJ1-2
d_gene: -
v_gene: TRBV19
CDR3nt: TGTGCCAGTAGTAAAGGACAGACTTCCGATGGCTACACCTTC
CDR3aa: CASSKGQTSDGYTF

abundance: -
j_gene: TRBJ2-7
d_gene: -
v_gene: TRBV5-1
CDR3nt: TGCGCCAGCAGCTTGGCCTCGACAGCTTTCTACGAGCAGTACTTC
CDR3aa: CASSLASTAFYEQYF

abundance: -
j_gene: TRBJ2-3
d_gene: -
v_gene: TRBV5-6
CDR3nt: TGTGCCAGCAGCTCGTCGGGGGCGGGGGGCACAGATACGCAGTATTTT
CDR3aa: CASSSSGAGGTDTQYF

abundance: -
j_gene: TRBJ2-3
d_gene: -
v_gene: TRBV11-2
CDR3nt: TGTGCCAGCAGCTTAATGGGTCCTCCCATAGGGGCCGATACGCAGTATTTT
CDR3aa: CASSLMGPPIGADTQYF

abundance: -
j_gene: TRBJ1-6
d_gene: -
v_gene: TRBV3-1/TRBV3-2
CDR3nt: TGTGCCAGCAGCCAAGGAGATAATTCACCCCTCCACTTT
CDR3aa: CASSQGDNSPLHF

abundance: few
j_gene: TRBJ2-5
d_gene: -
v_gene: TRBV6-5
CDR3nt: TGTGCCAGCAGCCTCACCCGGGGTCCCCAAGAGACCCAGTACTTC
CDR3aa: CASSLTRGPQETQYF